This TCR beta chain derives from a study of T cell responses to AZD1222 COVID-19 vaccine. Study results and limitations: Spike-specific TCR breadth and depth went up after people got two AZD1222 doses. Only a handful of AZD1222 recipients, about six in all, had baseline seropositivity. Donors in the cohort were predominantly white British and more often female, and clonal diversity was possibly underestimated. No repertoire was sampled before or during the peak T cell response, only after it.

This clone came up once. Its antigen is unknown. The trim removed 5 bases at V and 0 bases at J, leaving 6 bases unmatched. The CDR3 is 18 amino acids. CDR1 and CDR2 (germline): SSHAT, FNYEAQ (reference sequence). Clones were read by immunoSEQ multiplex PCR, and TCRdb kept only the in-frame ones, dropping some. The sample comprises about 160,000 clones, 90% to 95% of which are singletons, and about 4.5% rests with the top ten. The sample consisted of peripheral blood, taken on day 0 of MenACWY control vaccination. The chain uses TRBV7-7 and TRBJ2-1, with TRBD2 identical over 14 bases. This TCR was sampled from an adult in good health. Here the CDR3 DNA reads TGTGCCAGCAGCCGGGGACTAGCGGGGGCTAGCTCCTACAATGAGCAGTTCTTC. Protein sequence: CASSRGLAGASSYNEQFF.